This T cell receptor (beta chain) originates from a study of early T cells in non-severe SARS-CoV-2 infection. Study information: It was bulk RNA from unsorted whole blood that was sequenced, and the chains were unpaired.

The germline V gene has CDR1 LGHNT and CDR2 FRNRAP. This CDR3 region has 13 residues. Trimming cost V 7 bases and J 0 bases, with 9 bases left between them. Unique molecular identifiers were added to individual cDNA molecules. Via MiXCR, TCRdb re-called the 5' RACE reads, giving one row per CDR3 protein. This sample yields approximately 100,000 distinct CDR3 sequences, of which about 10% are seen a single time; 5.1% belongs to the top ten. V is TRBV12-5 and J is TRBJ1-1; D is unresolved. The receptor's source is an adult who was a healthcare worker with PCR-confirmed SARS-CoV-2 infection or an uninfected control (not recorded which). Specimen: whole blood. The CDR3 reads CASADVMNTEAFF. The CDR3 nucleotides read TGTGCTAGTGCCGACGTCATGAACACTGAAGCTTTCTTT.